This TCR beta chain emerged from a study of blood T cells in healthy people across ages. Points on this clonotype: Its antigen is still unknown.

Overall study results and limits: Estimates of total diversity, which came from one million sequenced T cells, were considered to be underestimates. There were more naive CD4+ cells and higher diversity in long-lived donors than in aged donors. The unsorted PBMCs prevented any conclusive comparison of naive versus antigen-experienced cells.

Trimming shortened V by 3 bases and J by 1 base, and 15 bases separated the two germline ends. Germline lookup yields CDR1 DFQATT and CDR2 SNEGSKA (reference sequence). The CDR3 consists of 15 residues. A second about 7 to 12 cycle PCR used barcoded and J-beta primers. TCRdb redid the calling of the 5' RACE reads with MiXCR, one entry per CDR3 protein. The sample shows more than 700,000 distinct CDR3 sequences, roughly 53% of them seen only once. Per-sample PBMC isolation yielded at least 6.5 million cells. This TCR was recovered from a man older than 75 in good health. Source material: blood. V gene TRBV20-1 combines with J gene TRBJ1-1; a weak D match, TRBD1 (6 bases). The CDR3 sequence: CSARLATGWNTEAFF. CDR3 coding DNA: TGCAGTGCTAGGTTGGCGACAGGCTGGAACACTGAAGCTTTCTTT.